This TCR beta chain stems from a study of T cell responses to AZD1222 COVID-19 vaccine. V was trimmed by 6 bases and J by 0 bases, leaving 8 bases between them. CDR3 length: 13 amino acids. The germline V gene encodes CDR1 KGHDR and CDR2 SFDVKD. The assay was immunoSEQ multiplex PCR, and TCRdb's table has in-frame clones only and misses some. This table holds around 160,000 clones, roughly 92% found once. Concerning this clone: The antigen remains undetermined.

Findings and limits, study-wide: Spike regions recognized by vaccine-associated CD4 TCRs spanned the protein, led by 160-218 and 743-854. White British people made up most donors, females outnumbered males, and clonal diversity was possibly underestimated. Only five or six AZD1222 recipients tested seropositive at baseline.

The receptor's source is an adult in good health. The sample here was peripheral blood, taken on day 0 of AZD1222 vaccination. This sequence joins TRBV24-1 and TRBJ2-7; D is possibly TRBD1 or TRBD2 (5 bases each). CDR3 bases: TGTGCCACCAGTCCCGGGACCTCCTACGAGCAGTACTTC. Encoded protein: CATSPGTSYEQYF.